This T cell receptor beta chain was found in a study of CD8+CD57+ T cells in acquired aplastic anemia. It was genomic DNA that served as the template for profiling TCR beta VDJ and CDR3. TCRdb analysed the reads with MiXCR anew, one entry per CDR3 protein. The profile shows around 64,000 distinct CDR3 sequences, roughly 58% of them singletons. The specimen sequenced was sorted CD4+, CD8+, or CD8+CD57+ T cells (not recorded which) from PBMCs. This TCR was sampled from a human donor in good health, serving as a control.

The CDR3 DNA follows: TGTGCCAGCACGTCGGGACAGGGGGTAAATGAAAAACTGTTTTTT. This translates into CASTSGQGVNEKLFF. The chain is built from TRBV2 and TRBJ1-4, with 11 bases that match TRBD1. Per the germline V gene, CDR1 is SNHLY and CDR2 is FYNNEI. The CDR3 length is 15 residues. Losses at the gene ends were 7 bases for V and 5 bases for J; bases not matched to a gene: 6.